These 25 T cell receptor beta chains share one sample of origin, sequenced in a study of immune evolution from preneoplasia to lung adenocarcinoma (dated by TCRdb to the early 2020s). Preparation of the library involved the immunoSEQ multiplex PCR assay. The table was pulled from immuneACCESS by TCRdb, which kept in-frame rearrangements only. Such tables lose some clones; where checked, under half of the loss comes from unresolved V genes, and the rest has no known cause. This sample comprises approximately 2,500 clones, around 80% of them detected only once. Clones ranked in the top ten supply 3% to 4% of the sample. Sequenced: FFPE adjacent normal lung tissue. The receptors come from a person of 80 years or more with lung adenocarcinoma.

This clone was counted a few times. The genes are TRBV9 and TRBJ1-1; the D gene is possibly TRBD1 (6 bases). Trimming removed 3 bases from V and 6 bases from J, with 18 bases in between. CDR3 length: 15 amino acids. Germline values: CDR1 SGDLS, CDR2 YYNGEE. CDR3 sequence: CASSERDIGSAEAFF. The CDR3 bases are TGTGCCAGCAGCGAGAGGGACATCGGATCGGCTGAAGCTTTCTTT.

CDR3 sequence (DNA): TGTGCCAGCAGTACTAGCGGGGGGCACCAATACAATGAGCAGTTCTTC. This sequence encodes CASSTSGGHQYNEQFF. V gene TRBV2 combines with J gene TRBJ2-1, with 12 bases identical to TRBD2. Germline V gives CDR1 SNHLY, CDR2 FYNNEI. The ends lost 5 bases at V and 4 bases at J; junction bases unmatched: 6. The CDR3 consists of 16 residues.

Written as DNA, the CDR3 is TGTGCCAGCAGCTTAGTACTAGCGGGCTACTACGAGCAGTACTTC. This encodes CASSLVLAGYYEQYF. This chain links TRBV11-3 with TRBJ2-7; 9 nucleotides line up with TRBD2. Trimming cost V 1 base and J 3 bases; bases outside gene matches: 4. The CDR3 consists of 15 residues. From germline, CDR1 is SGHNT and CDR2 YENEEA.

The CDR3 sequence is CASSPGTRGLKETQYF. The CDR3, as DNA: TGTGCCAGCTCACCAGGGACTCGGGGGTTAAAAGAGACCCAGTACTTC. The chain combines TRBV18 with TRBJ2-5; TRBD2 is a possible D gene (6 bases). This CDR3 contains 16 residues. The germline V and J ends were trimmed by 2 bases and 3 bases, with 16 bases remaining between them. Germline CDR1 is KGHSH and CDR2 is LQKENI.

The CDR3 bases are TGTGCCAGCACTAAAACCAGCTCCTACAATGAGCAGTTCTTC. As protein: CASTKTSSYNEQFF. This chain links TRBV19 with TRBJ2-1; D call uncertain. The germline V gene encodes CDR1 LNHDA and CDR2 SQIVND (reference sequence). The CDR3 sequence is 14 residues long. V dropped 9 bases and J dropped 0 bases, with 12 bases sitting between them.

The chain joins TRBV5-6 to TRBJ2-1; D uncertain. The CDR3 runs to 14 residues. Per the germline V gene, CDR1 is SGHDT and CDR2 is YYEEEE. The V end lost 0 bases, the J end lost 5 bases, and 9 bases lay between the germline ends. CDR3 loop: CASSLVGRNNEQFF. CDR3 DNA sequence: TGTGCCAGCAGCTTGGTGGGTCGGAACAATGAGCAGTTCTTC.

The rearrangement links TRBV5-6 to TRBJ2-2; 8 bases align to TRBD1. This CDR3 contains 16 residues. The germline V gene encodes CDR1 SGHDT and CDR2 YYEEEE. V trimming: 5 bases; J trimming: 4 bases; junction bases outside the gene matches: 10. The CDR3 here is CASSEFQGAGTGELFF. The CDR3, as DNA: TGTGCCAGCAGTGAATTCCAGGGGGCTGGCACCGGGGAGCTGTTTTTT.

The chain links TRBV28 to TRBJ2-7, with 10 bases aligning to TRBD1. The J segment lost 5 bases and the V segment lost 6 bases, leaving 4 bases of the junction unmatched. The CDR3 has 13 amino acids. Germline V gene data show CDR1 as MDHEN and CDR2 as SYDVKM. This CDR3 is CASRGQGFNEQYF. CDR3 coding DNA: TGTGCCAGCAGGGGACAGGGGTTCAACGAGCAGTACTTC.

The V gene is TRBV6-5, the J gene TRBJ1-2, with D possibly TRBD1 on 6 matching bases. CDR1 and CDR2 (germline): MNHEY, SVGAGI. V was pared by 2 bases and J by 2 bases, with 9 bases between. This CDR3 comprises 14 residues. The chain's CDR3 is CASSYGGQNYGYTF. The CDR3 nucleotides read TGTGCCAGCAGTTACGGGGGGCAGAACTATGGCTACACCTTC.

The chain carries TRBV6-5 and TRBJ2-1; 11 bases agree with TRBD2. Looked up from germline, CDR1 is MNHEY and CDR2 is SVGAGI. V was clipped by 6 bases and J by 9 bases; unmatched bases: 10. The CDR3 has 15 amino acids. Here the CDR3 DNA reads TGTGCCAGCAGCCTCTTTAGCGGGGGGGCGAGTGAGCAGTTCTTC. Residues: CASSLFSGGASEQFF.

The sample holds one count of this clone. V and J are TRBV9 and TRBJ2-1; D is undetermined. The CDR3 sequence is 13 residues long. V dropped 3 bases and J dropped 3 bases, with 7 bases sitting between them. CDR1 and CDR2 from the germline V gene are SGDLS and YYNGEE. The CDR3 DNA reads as TGTGCCAGCAGCGGGCAGGACTACAATGAGCAGTTCTTC. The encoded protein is CASSGQDYNEQFF.

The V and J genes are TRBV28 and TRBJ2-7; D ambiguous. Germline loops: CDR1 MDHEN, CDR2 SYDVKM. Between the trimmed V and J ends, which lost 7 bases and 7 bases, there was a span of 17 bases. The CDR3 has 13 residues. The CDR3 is CASTQDLPWEQYF. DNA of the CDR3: TGTGCCAGCACCCAGGACCTACCGTGGGAGCAGTACTTC.

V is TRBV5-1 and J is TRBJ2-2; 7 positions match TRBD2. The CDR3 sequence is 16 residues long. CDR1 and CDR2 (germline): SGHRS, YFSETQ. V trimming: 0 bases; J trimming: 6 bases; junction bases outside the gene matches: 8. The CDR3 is CASSLEAGVSAGELFF. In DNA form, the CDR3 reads TGCGCCAGCAGCTTGGAGGCGGGGGTTTCTGCCGGGGAGCTGTTTTTT. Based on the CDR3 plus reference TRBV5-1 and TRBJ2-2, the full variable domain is KAGVTQTPRYLIKTRGQQVTLSCSPISGHRSVSWYQQTPGQGLQFLFEYFSETQRNKGNFPGRFSGRQFSNSRSEMNVSTLELGDSALYLCASSLEAGVSAGELFFGEGSRLTVL.

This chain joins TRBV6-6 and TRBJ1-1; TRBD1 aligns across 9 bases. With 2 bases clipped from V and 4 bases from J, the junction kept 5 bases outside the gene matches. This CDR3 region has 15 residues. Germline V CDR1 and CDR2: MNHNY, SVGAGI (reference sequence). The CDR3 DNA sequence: TGTGCCAGCAGTTACAAGGAGGACAGGGGCACTGAAGCTTTCTTT. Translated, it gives CASSYKEDRGTEAFF.

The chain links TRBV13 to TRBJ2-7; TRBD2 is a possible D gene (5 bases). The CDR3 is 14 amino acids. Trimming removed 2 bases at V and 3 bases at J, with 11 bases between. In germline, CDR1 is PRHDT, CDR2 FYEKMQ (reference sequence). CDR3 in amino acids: CASSLSADHYEQYF. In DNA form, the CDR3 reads TGTGCCAGCAGCTTATCAGCGGACCACTACGAGCAGTACTTC.

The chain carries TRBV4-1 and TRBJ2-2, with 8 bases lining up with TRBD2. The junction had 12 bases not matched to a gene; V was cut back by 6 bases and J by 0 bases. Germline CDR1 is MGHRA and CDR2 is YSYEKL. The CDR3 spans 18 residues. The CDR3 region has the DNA TGCGCCAGCAGGGCTTACGGGGGGGCCGGGGCGAACACCGGGGAGCTGTTTTTT. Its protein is CASRAYGGAGANTGELFF.

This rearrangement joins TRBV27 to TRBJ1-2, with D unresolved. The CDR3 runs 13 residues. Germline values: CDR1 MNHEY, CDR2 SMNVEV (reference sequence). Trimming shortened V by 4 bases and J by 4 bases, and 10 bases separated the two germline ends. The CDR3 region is CASSYGSGYGYTF. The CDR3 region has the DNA TGTGCCAGCAGTTATGGGTCGGGCTATGGCTACACCTTC.

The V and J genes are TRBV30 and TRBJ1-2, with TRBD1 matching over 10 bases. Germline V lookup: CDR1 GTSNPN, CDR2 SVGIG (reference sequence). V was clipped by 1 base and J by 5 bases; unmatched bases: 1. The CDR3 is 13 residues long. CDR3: CAWSADRGYGYTF. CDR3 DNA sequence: TGTGCCTGGAGTGCGGACAGGGGGTATGGCTACACCTTC.

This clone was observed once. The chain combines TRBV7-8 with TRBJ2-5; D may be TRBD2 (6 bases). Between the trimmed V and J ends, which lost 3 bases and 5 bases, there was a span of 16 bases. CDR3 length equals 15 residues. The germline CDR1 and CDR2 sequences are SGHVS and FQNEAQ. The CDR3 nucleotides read TGTGCCAGCAGCTTTAGGATGTGGGGGGTTGAGACCCAGTACTTC. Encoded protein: CASSFRMWGVETQYF.

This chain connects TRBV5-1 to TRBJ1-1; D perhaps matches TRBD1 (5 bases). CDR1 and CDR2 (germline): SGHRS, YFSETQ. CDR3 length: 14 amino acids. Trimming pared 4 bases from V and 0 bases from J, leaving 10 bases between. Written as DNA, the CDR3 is TGCGCCAGCAGCCCCGGGACGTTGAACACTGAAGCTTTCTTT. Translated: CASSPGTLNTEAFF.

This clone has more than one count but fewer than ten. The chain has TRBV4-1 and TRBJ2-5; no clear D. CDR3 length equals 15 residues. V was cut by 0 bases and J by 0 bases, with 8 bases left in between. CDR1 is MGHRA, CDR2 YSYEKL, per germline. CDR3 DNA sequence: TGCGCCAGCAGCCAAGATCCCGAGGACCAAGAGACCCAGTACTTC. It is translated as CASSQDPEDQETQYF.

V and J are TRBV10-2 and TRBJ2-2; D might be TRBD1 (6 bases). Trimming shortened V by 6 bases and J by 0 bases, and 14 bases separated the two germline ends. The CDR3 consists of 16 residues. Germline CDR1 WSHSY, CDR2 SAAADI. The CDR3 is CASSPRQETNTGELFF. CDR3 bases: TGCGCCAGCAGCCCTCGACAGGAGACGAACACCGGGGAGCTGTTTTTT.

CDR3: CASSLDGPSWGSSNQPQHF. CDR3 nucleotide sequence: TGTGCCAGCAGCTTAGATGGTCCAAGTTGGGGATCTAGCAATCAGCCCCAGCATTTT. This rearrangement joins TRBV11-3 to TRBJ1-5; D is ambiguous. The CDR3 runs 19 residues. The V and J ends lost 0 bases and 0 bases respectively, with 18 bases between them. Germline V gene lookup returns CDR1 SGHNT and CDR2 YENEEA.

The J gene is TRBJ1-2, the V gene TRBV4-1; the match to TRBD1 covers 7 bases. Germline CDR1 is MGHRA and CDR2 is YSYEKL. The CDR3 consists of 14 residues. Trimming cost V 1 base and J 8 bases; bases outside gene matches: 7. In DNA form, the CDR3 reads TGCGCCAGCAGCCAAGTGGGGGACAGTAAAGGCTACACCTTC. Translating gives CASSQVGDSKGYTF.

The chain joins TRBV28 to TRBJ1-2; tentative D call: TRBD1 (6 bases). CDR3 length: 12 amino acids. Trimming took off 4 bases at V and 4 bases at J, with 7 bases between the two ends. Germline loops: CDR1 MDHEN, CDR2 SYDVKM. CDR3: CASSSDSYGYTF. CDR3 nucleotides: TGTGCCAGCAGTTCGGACAGCTATGGCTACACCTTC.